This entry concerns a single TCR beta chain. Its target is not known. These data originate in a study of cytomegalovirus exposure and HLA in healthy donors. Turning to the study itself: Ancestry clustering placed around 81% of under 450 genotyped donors in the Caucasian-associated cluster.

60 Vbeta and 13 Jbeta primers were used in PCR. Sequenced by immunoSEQ multiplex PCR; TCRdb stores in-frame clones only, minus some. The sample records about 230,000 clones, 77% being singletons. Findings and limits, study-wide: A list of roughly 180 TCR beta chains associated with cytomegalovirus was given. According to a later analysis, donors in an Asian-associated ancestry cluster reportedly had fewer N-insertions than the roughly 660-donor mean. Later on, a genetic analysis was performed. It linked a missense variant in DCLRE1C with V- and J-gene trimming of TCR beta.

This receptor was taken from a woman aged 55-70 years in good health and CMV-seropositive. Sequences were obtained from PBMCs.

CDR3 sequence (DNA): TGTGCCAGTTCGAGTGTACACATTCAGTACTTC. This encodes CASSSVHIQYF. The chain couples TRBV28 to TRBJ2-4; D gene unclear. Germline assignment: CDR1 MDHEN and CDR2 SYDVKM. V was trimmed by 9 bases and J by 8 bases, leaving 11 bases between them. CDR3 length: 11 amino acids.